Below are 25 T cell receptor beta chains sequenced from a single sample in a study of vaccination effects on CD4 cells after COVID-19. Their antigen targets remain unknown. Sequencing was performed with immunoSEQ multiplex PCR; in TCRdb, only in-frame clones are kept and a portion is missing. The data show fewer than 30,000 clones, with under 85% seen just once and around 30% held by the top ten. Sequencing followed a ViraFEST assay step that expanded antigen-specific CD4+ T cells with viral peptide pools. Cells that had been cultured for 10 days were the source of isolated CD4+ T cells. Vaccinated recipients, who were negative for nucleocapsid antibodies, had no history of SARS-CoV-2 infection. Sequencing was performed on CD4+ T cells from PBMCs cultured with SARS-CoV-2 spike peptides, taken before COVID-19 vaccination. The receptors were gathered from a human donor who received a COVID-19 vaccine.

This rearrangement joins TRBV24-1 to TRBJ2-2; no definite D call. Between the trimmed V and J ends, which lost 4 bases and 0 bases, there was a span of 8 bases. The CDR3 sequence is 15 residues long. The germline V gene encodes CDR1 KGHDR and CDR2 SFDVKD. The CDR3 region is CATSESPSNTGELFF. In DNA form, the CDR3 reads TGTGCCACCAGTGAGAGTCCTTCGAACACCGGGGAGCTGTTTTTT.

The chain is built from TRBV2 and TRBJ2-3; 9 nucleotides line up with TRBD2. This CDR3 is built from 17 residues. CDR1 SNHLY and CDR2 FYNNEI come from the germline V gene. Trimming cost V 0 bases and J 3 bases; bases outside gene matches: 7. The chain's CDR3 is CASSEASSGSWTDTQYF. The DNA of the CDR3 is TGTGCCAGCAGTGAAGCAAGTAGCGGGAGCTGGACAGATACGCAGTATTTT.

This clone was seen a handful of times. The V and J genes are TRBV7-8 and TRBJ2-6; the D gene is possibly TRBD2 (6 bases). CDR1 and CDR2 (germline): SGHVS, FQNEAQ. The V gene lost 4 bases and the J gene lost 2 bases, with 12 bases spanning the gap. This CDR3 has 16 residues. The CDR3 loop is CASSSPGVAGANVLTF. The CDR3, as DNA: TGTGCCAGCAGCTCCCCGGGAGTCGCTGGGGCCAACGTCCTGACTTTC. Complete variable domain (other parts from reference TRBV7-8 and TRBJ2-6): GAGVSQSPRYKVAKRGQDVALRCDPISGHVSLFWYQQALGQGPEFLTYFQNEAQLDKSGLPSDRFFAERPEGSVSTLKIQRTQQEDSAVYLCASSSPGVAGANVLTFGAGSRLTVL.

Only a few counts were recorded for this clone. The rearrangement joins TRBV25-1 to TRBJ1-1, with TRBD1 identical over 7 bases. Unmatched junction bases numbered 10, after V lost 6 bases and J lost 3 bases. CDR3 length: 15 amino acids. Germline assignment: CDR1 MGHDK and CDR2 SYGVNS. The CDR3 DNA reads as TGTGCCAGCAGAGCCGGGACAGCGAGAGACACTGAAGCTTTCTTT. This gives the protein CASRAGTARDTEAFF.

The rearrangement links TRBV4-1 to TRBJ1-1; 8 nucleotides line up with TRBD1. The J segment lost 6 bases and the V segment lost 3 bases, leaving 6 bases of the junction unmatched. The CDR3 is 14 residues long. CDR1 MGHRA and CDR2 YSYEKL come from the germline V gene. The CDR3: CASSQDRAFAEAFF. The CDR3 nucleotides read TGCGCCAGCAGCCAGGACAGGGCTTTCGCTGAAGCTTTCTTT.

The table lists this clone with a count of one. CDR3 nucleotides: TGTGCCAGCAGGACTGGACAGACTGAAGCTTTCTTT. It yields the protein CASRTGQTEAFF. This chain uses TRBV6-5 with TRBJ1-1; a possible D gene is TRBD1 (6 bases). CDR3 length equals 12 residues. Germline V gene data show CDR1 as MNHEY and CDR2 as SVGAGI. V lost 6 bases and J 5 bases, leaving 10 bases between the germline ends.

This clone has more than one count but fewer than ten. The V gene is TRBV2, the J gene TRBJ1-2; D gene uncertain. This CDR3 comprises 11 residues. Germline CDR1 SNHLY, CDR2 FYNNEI. Trimming took off 1 base at V and 4 bases at J, with 1 base between the two ends. This CDR3 is CASSEGYGYTF. DNA of the CDR3: TGTGCCAGCAGTGAAGGCTATGGCTACACCTTC.

Only one count was recorded for this clone. The rearrangement joins TRBV5-1 to TRBJ2-2; D is perhaps TRBD1 (6 bases). The CDR3 is 17 amino acids. Trimming stripped 0 bases from V and 0 bases from J, with 12 bases between. CDR1 is SGHRS and CDR2 is YFSETQ in the germline V gene. The CDR3 sequence: CASSLGQAWSNTGELFF. DNA for the CDR3: TGCGCCAGCAGCTTGGGACAGGCCTGGTCGAACACCGGGGAGCTGTTTTTT.

The CDR3 here is CASSQRAGGARAFF. In DNA form, the CDR3 reads TGTGCCAGCAGCCAAAGGGCCGGGGGGGCGCGCGCTTTCTTT. The rearrangement uses TRBV3-1 (or the pseudogene TRBV3-2) and TRBJ1-1; TRBD1 might be the D (6 bases). CDR1 and CDR2 (germline): LGHDT, YNNKEL (reference sequence). V lost 2 bases and J lost 11, with 18 bases in between. The CDR3 covers 14 residues.

The chain links TRBV28 to TRBJ1-2; TRBD1 agrees at 8 bases. The ends lost 3 bases at V and 7 bases at J; junction bases unmatched: 4. CDR3 length: 13 amino acids. Germline assignment: CDR1 MDHEN and CDR2 SYDVKM. The CDR3: CASSLAGGSGYTF. As DNA, the CDR3 is TGTGCCAGCAGTTTGGCAGGGGGCAGTGGCTACACCTTC.

In DNA, the CDR3 is TGTGCCACCTCCCTAGCGGGAGGTACCGGGGAGCTGTTTTTT. Translation: CATSLAGGTGELFF. This chain joins TRBV2 and TRBJ2-2, with 11 bases matching TRBD2. Losses at the gene ends were 10 bases for V and 5 bases for J; bases not matched to a gene: 6. Germline CDR1 reads SNHLY; CDR2 reads FYNNEI. This CDR3 comprises 14 residues.

The rearrangement joins TRBV2 to TRBJ2-2; 7 positions agree with TRBD1. J lost 0 bases, V lost 10 bases, and 2 bases had no gene match. Germline V gives CDR1 SNHLY, CDR2 FYNNEI. The CDR3 runs 13 residues. The CDR3 DNA follows: TGTGCCACCGGGACAGCGAACACCGGGGAGCTGTTTTTT. Its protein product is CATGTANTGELFF.

The chain couples TRBV14 to TRBJ2-3, with D possibly matching TRBD2 (5 bases). Trimming pared 4 bases from V and 9 bases from J, leaving 14 bases between. The CDR3 consists of 13 residues. CDR1 and CDR2 (germline): SGHDN, FVKESK. CDR3: CASSPQARGTQYF. Here the CDR3 DNA reads TGTGCCAGCAGCCCCCAGGCGAGAGGGACGCAGTATTTT. Full variable domain (outside the CDR3, taken from reference TRBV14 and TRBJ2-3): EAGVTQFPSHSVIEKGQTVTLRCDPISGHDNLYWYRRVMGKEIKFLLHFVKESKQDESGMPNNRFLAERTGGTYSTLKVQPAELEDSGVYFCASSPQARGTQYFGPGTRLTVL.

J is TRBJ1-5 and V is TRBV5-5; no reliable D call. The germline CDR1 and CDR2 sequences are SGHKS and YYEKEE (reference sequence). V was clipped by 0 bases and J by 7 bases, with 14 bases between them. The CDR3 is made up of 15 amino acids. The CDR3 coding sequence is TGTGCCAGCAGCTTGGATCAGTCCGCCAGGCAGCCCCAGCATTTT. As protein: CASSLDQSARQPQHF. Based on the CDR3 plus reference TRBV5-5 and TRBJ1-5, the full variable domain is DAGVTQSPTHLIKTRGQQVTLRCSPISGHKSVSWYQQVLGQGPQFIFQYYEKEERGRGNFPDRFSARQFPNYSSELNVNALLLGDSALYLCASSLDQSARQPQHFGDGTRLSIL.

The chain links TRBV18 to TRBJ1-1; D uncertain. Germline CDR1 reads KGHSH; CDR2 reads LQKENI. The CDR3 runs 13 residues. Between the trimmed V and J ends, which lost 4 bases and 4 bases, there was a span of 10 bases. CDR3 bases: TGTGCCAGCTCACGGGTAGGTCCCACTGAAGCTTTCTTT. Its translation: CASSRVGPTEAFF.

This chain uses TRBV5-1 with TRBJ2-7; 11 bases line up with TRBD2. In germline, CDR1 is SGHRS, CDR2 YFSETQ. CDR3 length equals 14 residues. V was pared by 4 bases and J by 5 bases, with 5 bases of the junction left unmatched. CDR3 in DNA: TGCGCCAGCAGCGCGGGACTAGCGGAGGACGAGCAGTACTTC. Protein product: CASSAGLAEDEQYF.

The gene calls are TRBV30 and TRBJ2-7; a possible D gene is TRBD2 (6 bases). The CDR3 is 16 amino acids. Germline values: CDR1 GTSNPN, CDR2 SVGIG (reference sequence). The V end was cut by 4 bases, the J end by 4 bases, with 23 bases between. Written as DNA, the CDR3 is TGTGCCTGGACCCCCAGGGCGGGGCGCAGCCCATACGAGCAGTACTTC. Its translation: CAWTPRAGRSPYEQYF.

CDR3 amino acids: CASSLDPQGELFF. The CDR3 bases are TGTGCCAGCAGCTTAGATCCCCAAGGGGAGCTGTTTTTT. The chain joins TRBV11-2 to TRBJ2-2; D uncertain. Germline V gives CDR1 SGHAT, CDR2 FQNNGV. Deletions cut 0 bases from V and 8 bases from J, with 7 bases between. This CDR3 has 13 residues.

This chain links TRBV14 with TRBJ2-4, with D possibly matching TRBD2 (6 bases). The V gene's germline CDR1 is SGHDN and CDR2 FVKESK. Trimming pared 2 bases from V and 0 bases from J, leaving 8 bases between. The CDR3 sequence is 15 residues long. CDR3 loop: CASSQQGLAKNIQYF. Written as DNA, the CDR3 is TGTGCCAGCAGCCAACAGGGACTAGCCAAAAACATTCAGTACTTC.

Here the CDR3 reads CASSRGHGTEAFF. CDR3 DNA: TGTGCCAGCAGTAGGGGGCATGGCACTGAAGCTTTCTTT. The rearrangement joins TRBV9 to TRBJ1-1, with 7 bases aligning to TRBD1. Germline V gene data show CDR1 as SGDLS and CDR2 as YYNGEE. CDR3 length equals 13 residues. V gave up 5 bases and J gave up 4 bases; unmatched junction bases: 5.

The chain employs TRBV18 and TRBJ1-5, with unresolved D. The V gene's germline CDR1 is KGHSH and CDR2 LQKENI. V was shortened by 3 bases and J by 5 bases, with 11 bases between the two germline ends. This CDR3 spans 14 amino acids. CDR3 coding DNA: TGTGCCAGCTCACCCTCTCCCCATGATCAGCCCCAGCATTTT. This gives the protein CASSPSPHDQPQHF.

The gene calls are TRBV2 and TRBJ1-5, with D possibly matching TRBD1 (5 bases). Trimming removed 3 bases from V and 4 bases from J, with 13 bases in between. Germline V lookup: CDR1 SNHLY, CDR2 FYNNEI. The CDR3 has 15 residues. The DNA of the CDR3 is TGTGCCAGCAGTGAGGGGCTTTCAGGGAATCAGCCCCAGCATTTT. Translating gives CASSEGLSGNQPQHF.

The chain employs TRBV19 and TRBJ1-3; D remains ambiguous. The length of the CDR3 is 13 residues. Germline loops: CDR1 LNHDA, CDR2 SQIVND (reference sequence). V was shortened by 5 bases and J by 2 bases, with 7 bases between the two germline ends. The CDR3 nucleotides read TGTGCCAGTAGTCTGCAAGCTGGAAACACCATATATTTT. Amino acid sequence: CASSLQAGNTIYF.

V gene TRBV28 combines with J gene TRBJ1-2; D is ambiguous. The CDR3 has 17 residues. Germline V gene data show CDR1 as MDHEN and CDR2 as SYDVKM. V was clipped by 3 bases and J by 3 bases, with 20 bases between them. CDR3 region: CASSFPVDELSHYGYTF. Here the CDR3 DNA reads TGTGCCAGCAGTTTCCCCGTGGACGAGCTCTCGCACTATGGCTACACCTTC.

V usage is TRBV18 and J usage is TRBJ2-7; 10 nucleotides line up with TRBD1. The CDR3 length is 16 residues. Germline values: CDR1 KGHSH, CDR2 LQKENI. Germline trimming cut 2 bases from V and 4 bases from J; bases unmatched to any gene: 8. The CDR3 bases are TGTGCCAGCTCACCAGATCTAGGACAGGGGGGATACGAGCAGTACTTC. It yields the protein CASSPDLGQGGYEQYF.